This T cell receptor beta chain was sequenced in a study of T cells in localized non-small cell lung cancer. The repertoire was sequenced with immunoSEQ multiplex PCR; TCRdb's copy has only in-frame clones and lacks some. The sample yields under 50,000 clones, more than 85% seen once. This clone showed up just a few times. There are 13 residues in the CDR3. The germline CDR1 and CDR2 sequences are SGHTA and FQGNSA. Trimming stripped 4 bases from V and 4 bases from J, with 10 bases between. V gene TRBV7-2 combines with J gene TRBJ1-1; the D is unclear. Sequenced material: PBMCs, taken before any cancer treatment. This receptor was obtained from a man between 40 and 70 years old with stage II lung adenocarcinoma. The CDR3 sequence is CASSSRRSTEAFF. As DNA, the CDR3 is TGTGCCAGCAGCTCACGACGGAGCACTGAAGCTTTCTTT. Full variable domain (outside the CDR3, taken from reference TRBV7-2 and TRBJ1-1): GAGVSQSPSNKVTEKGKDVELRCDPISGHTALYWYRQSLGQGLEFLIYFQGNSAPDKSGLPSDRFSAERTGGSVSTLTIQRTQQEDSAVYLCASSSRRSTEAFFGQGTRLTVV.